This TCR beta chain was sequenced during a study of regulatory T cells in long-lasting Graves disease. Arm-PCR of CDR3 regions and iRepertoire HTBI primers were the basis on which TCR beta libraries were built. Using its own MiXCR run on the multiplex PCR reads, TCRdb lists one record per CDR3 protein. The table records around 450,000 distinct CDR3 sequences, around 15% of them present only once. This clonotype was seen a handful of times. Its specificity is unknown. A read error is possible here, since a much larger clone lies one base away. Study results and limitations: Blood alone, not thyroid tissue, was studied.

The germline V gene has CDR1 SGHTA and CDR2 FQGNSA. The CDR3 is made up of 15 amino acids. V lost 5 bases and J 2 bases, leaving 15 bases between the germline ends. The time point: newly diagnosed GD, antithyroid drugs for less than 3 months. Making the TCR library involved RNA that had been extracted from PBMCs. The data also belong to a second study, concerning T cells in Graves' hyperthyroidism and ophthalmopathy. That report adds: Patients aged 18 to 65 had newly diagnosed hyperthyroidism that had lasted under 2 months.

This material consisted of peripheral blood mononuclear cells (PBMCs), taken at new diagnosis, from a patient treated with antithyroid drugs. The chain has TRBV7-2 and TRBJ2-5; a weak D match, TRBD2 (6 bases). The sequence was obtained from a man aged 35 to 55 with Graves disease. CDR3 nucleotide sequence: TGTGCCAGCAGCCCAATGAGGAGGGCACAAGAGACCCAGTACTTC. Translated, it gives CASSPMRRAQETQYF.